This entry concerns a single TCR beta chain. The CDR3 has 17 residues. The V gene's germline CDR1 is SGHAT and CDR2 FQNNGV. V lost 0 bases and J lost 5, with 17 bases in between. The assay was immunoSEQ multiplex PCR, and TCRdb's table has in-frame clones only and misses some. This table has 2 million to 2.5 million clones, nearly 97% appearing once. This sample is drawn from a study of shared clonotypes between healthy human individuals. Material: naive CD4+ T cells sorted from blood. The subset denotes: CD45RA+ positively selected. The clonotype comes from a man between 18 and 29 years old in good health. J is TRBJ2-1 and V is TRBV11-2; D remains ambiguous. The CDR3 DNA is TGTGCCAGCAGCTTAGATGGGTGGGAACGGCTGAACAATGAGCAGTTCTTC. Its protein is CASSLDGWERLNNEQFF.